This T cell receptor beta chain was sequenced in a study of T cell repertoires in cytomegalovirus infection. Study background: Public TCR beta signatures provided an indication of both CMV infection and a matching HLA type.

About this clonotype itself: What it recognizes is unknown.

Looked up from germline, CDR1 is SGHAT and CDR2 is FQNNGV. The V and J ends lost 1 base and 5 bases respectively, with 12 bases between them. CDR3 length: 14 residues. From the reads, TCRdb called clonotypes with MiXCR, one entry per CDR3 protein. This table holds 550,000 to 850,000 distinct CDR3 sequences, about 33% found once. The input for sequencing was cultured PBMCs, taken from culture after CMV antigen stimulation. The genes are TRBV11-2 and TRBJ2-7, with D unclear. This receptor was taken from a human donor in good health (CMV status not recorded). Some clones in this sample may be carry-over from other donors' samples. As DNA, the CDR3 is TGTGCCAGCAGCTTAGTTAGCATGCTCAACGAGCAGTACTTC. Translating it yields CASSLVSMLNEQYF.